This note documents a single T cell receptor beta chain sequence. Trimming left V 4 bases short and J 4 bases short, with 10 bases between. Germline V gives CDR1 MNHNY, CDR2 SVGAGI (reference sequence). This CDR3 has 13 amino acids. Method: immunoSEQ multiplex PCR; TCRdb's copy keeps in-frame clones and lacks some. Among 60,000 to 75,000 clones listed, over 80% were seen once. The data stem from a study of control samples from healthy donors and cancer patients. The sequence came from a man aged 55-75 years in good health. This chain joins TRBV6-6 and TRBJ2-5; unclear D gene. The sequencing input was blood. CDR3 region: CASSLQALETQYF. DNA for the CDR3: TGTGCCAGCAGTTTGCAGGCCCTAGAGACCCAGTACTTC.